These 25 T cell receptor beta chains originate from one sample sequenced in a study of blood T cell repertoires in COVID-19. The assay was immunoSEQ multiplex PCR, and TCRdb's table has in-frame clones only and misses some. The table records 210,000 or so clones, about 92% of them present only once. Sequenced material: peripheral blood. The receptors derive from a man aged 25 to 40 with acute or convalescent COVID-19.

The genes are TRBV27 and TRBJ1-3, with a possible D match to TRBD1 (5 bases). Germline CDR1 reads MNHEY; CDR2 reads SMNVEV (reference sequence). V was trimmed by 5 bases and J by 0 bases, leaving 11 bases between them. This CDR3 spans 15 amino acids. CDR3 residues: CASSRDSNSGNTIYF. The CDR3 nucleotides are TGTGCCAGCAGTCGCGACAGTAACTCTGGAAACACCATATATTTT.

This chain links TRBV7-9 with TRBJ2-3, with D perhaps TRBD2 (7 bases). The length of the CDR3 is 16 residues. The ends were cut back, 3 bases at V and 5 bases at J, with 18 bases in the middle. CDR1 and CDR2 from the germline V gene are SEHNR and FQNEAQ (reference sequence). The CDR3 DNA follows: TGTGCCAGCAGCTTTTCAACTGGGGGGGCACAAGATACGCAGTATTTT. It encodes CASSFSTGGAQDTQYF. Using reference TRBV7-9 and TRBJ2-3 for the parts outside the CDR3, the full variable domain is DTGVSQNPRHKITKRGQNVTFRCDPISEHNRLYWYRQTLGQGPEFLTYFQNEAQLEKSRLLSDRFSAERPKGSFSTLEIQRTEQGDSAMYLCASSFSTGGAQDTQYFGPGTRLTVL.

The chain recombines TRBV9 with TRBJ2-3; 12 nucleotides agree with TRBD1. This CDR3 is 15 amino acids long. With V trimmed by 4 bases and J by 6 bases, 6 bases remained unmatched. In germline, CDR1 is SGDLS, CDR2 YYNGEE. The CDR3 reads CASSLGTGGGDTQYF. CDR3 bases: TGTGCCAGCAGCTTAGGGACAGGGGGCGGCGATACGCAGTATTTT.

This chain uses TRBV7-3 with TRBJ2-2; the D gene is possibly TRBD2 (5 bases). Germline V gives CDR1 SGHTA, CDR2 FQGTGA. The CDR3 extends over 14 amino acids. Trimming pared 4 bases from V and 5 bases from J, leaving 11 bases between. This CDR3 is CASSSGRGTGELFF. DNA of the CDR3: TGTGCCAGCAGCTCCGGTCGGGGTACCGGGGAGCTGTTTTTT.

This chain connects TRBV9 to TRBJ2-1; weak D call: TRBD2 (5 bases). The CDR3 is 14 residues long. Germline assignment: CDR1 SGDLS and CDR2 YYNGEE. Trimming removed 0 bases from V and 4 bases from J, with 8 bases in between. In DNA form, the CDR3 reads TGTGCCAGCAGCGTAGCCTCGGGGTACAATGAGCAGTTCTTC. It is translated as CASSVASGYNEQFF.

The gene calls are TRBV7-3 and TRBJ2-2; TRBD2 might be the D (5 bases). This CDR3 is built from 14 residues. Germline CDR1 SGHTA, CDR2 FQGTGA. Trimming took 1 base from V and 5 from J, leaving 8 bases between them. CDR3 DNA sequence: TGTGCCAGCAGCTTAATGGGCGGGACCGGGGAGCTGTTTTTT. Translating gives CASSLMGGTGELFF. The whole variable domain, filled in from reference TRBV7-3 and TRBJ2-2, reads GAGVSQTPSNKVTEKGKYVELRCDPISGHTALYWYRQSLGQGPEFLIYFQGTGAADDSGLPNDRFFAVRPEGSVSTLKIQRTERGDSAVYLCASSLMGGTGELFFGEGSRLTVL.

This chain connects TRBV5-1 to TRBJ1-1; D remains unclear. Trimming took 1 base from V and 6 from J, leaving 10 bases between them. This CDR3 has 13 residues. Germline-derived CDR1 and CDR2 are SGHRS and YFSETQ. CDR3 in DNA: TGCGCCAGCAGCTTGTACGGGGATTCTGAAGCTTTCTTT. It translates to CASSLYGDSEAFF.

The CDR3 loop reads CASSQGGGFQTQETQYF. The CDR3 nucleotides read TGTGCCAGCAGCCAAGGGGGGGGGTTCCAGACTCAAGAGACCCAGTACTTC. V is TRBV3-1 (or the pseudogene TRBV3-2) and J is TRBJ2-5; TRBD2 matches at 7 bases. Germline CDR1 reads LGHDT; CDR2 reads YNNKEL (reference sequence). CDR3 size: 17 residues. V lost 1 base and J lost 2; bases outside the gene matches: 10.

This clone appeared a single time. This chain joins TRBV11-2 and TRBJ2-3; D remains unclear. The CDR3 length is 15 residues. V was pared by 5 bases and J by 5 bases, with 17 bases between. From germline, CDR1 is SGHAT and CDR2 FQNNGV. CDR3 sequence (DNA): TGTGCCAGCAGCCCCACTCGATACCGTGGAGATACGCAGTATTTT. This translates into CASSPTRYRGDTQYF.

This rearrangement joins TRBV7-3 to TRBJ2-1; 10 positions match TRBD2. This CDR3 is 14 amino acids long. Germline V gives CDR1 SGHTA, CDR2 FQGTGA. V lost 5 bases to trimming and J lost 6 bases; unmatched junction nucleotides: 4. The CDR3 coding sequence is TGTGCCAGCAGCCCCGGGACTAGCGTCAATGAGCAGTTCTTC. Encoded protein: CASSPGTSVNEQFF.

DNA for the CDR3: TGTGCCAGCACGGCGGCTTCGGTCACCGGGGAGCTGTTTTTT. The encoded protein is CASTAASVTGELFF. The chain uses TRBV11-2 and TRBJ2-2; D remains unclear. The germline V gene encodes CDR1 SGHAT and CDR2 FQNNGV. Trimming stripped 7 bases from V and 4 bases from J, with 13 bases between. The CDR3 has 14 residues.

J is TRBJ2-3 and V is TRBV28, with D possibly being TRBD2 (5 bases). Trimming pared 0 bases from V and 2 bases from J, leaving 9 bases between. The germline V gene encodes CDR1 MDHEN and CDR2 SYDVKM. There are 15 residues in the CDR3. The CDR3 protein is CASSLWRVTTDTQYF. The CDR3, as DNA: TGTGCCAGCAGTTTATGGCGGGTTACCACAGATACGCAGTATTTT.

As to this clone: Other DNA sequences in this specimen translate into the identical CDR3. The rearrangement joins TRBV5-6 to TRBJ1-2; D might be TRBD1 (6 bases). This CDR3 comprises 13 residues. V was shortened by 3 bases and J by 4 bases, with 10 bases between the two germline ends. The germline CDR1 and CDR2 sequences are SGHDT and YYEEEE. CDR3 loop: CASSSGQLYGYTF. CDR3 DNA sequence: TGTGCCAGCAGCTCCGGACAGCTCTATGGCTACACCTTC.

The V gene is TRBV5-4, the J gene TRBJ2-1; a possible D gene is TRBD2 (6 bases). Trimming stripped 0 bases from V and 4 bases from J, with 11 bases between. CDR3 length equals 15 residues. Germline CDR1 reads SGHNT; CDR2 reads YYREEE (reference sequence). CDR3 protein: CASSLGGGIYNEQFF. The CDR3 DNA sequence: TGTGCCAGCAGCTTGGGGGGCGGGATATACAATGAGCAGTTCTTC. The complete variable domain, with remaining parts taken from reference TRBV5-4 and TRBJ2-1, reads ETGVTQSPTHLIKTRGQQVTLRCSSQSGHNTVSWYQQALGQGPQFIFQYYREEENGRGNFPPRFSGLQFPNYSSELNVNALELDDSALYLCASSLGGGIYNEQFFGPGTRLTVL.

Of note for this clone: The sample holds other DNA sequences that translate to the same CDR3. The chain links TRBV30 to TRBJ1-6; TRBD1 might be the D (6 bases). The CDR3 length is 13 residues. V was clipped by 0 bases and J by 7 bases, with 7 bases between them. Germline CDR1 and CDR2: GTSNPN and SVGIG (reference sequence). As DNA, the CDR3 is TGTGCCTGGAGTGTCGGACAGAATTCACCCCTCCACTTT. Translation gives CAWSVGQNSPLHF. Looking up the rest from reference TRBV30 and TRBJ1-6 gives the full variable domain: SQTIHQWPATLVQPVGSPLSLECTVEGTSNPNLYWYRQAAGRGLQLLFYSVGIGQISSEVPQNLSASRPQDRQFILSSKKLLLSDSGFYLCAWSVGQNSPLHFGNGTRLTVT.

The gene calls are TRBV5-1 and TRBJ1-1; 10 nucleotides line up with TRBD1. Per germline, CDR1 SGHRS and CDR2 YFSETQ. This CDR3 spans 16 amino acids. The trim removed 2 bases at V and 0 bases at J, leaving 4 bases unmatched. CDR3: CASSFDRGRLNTEAFF. The CDR3 bases are TGCGCCAGCAGCTTCGACAGGGGGCGCTTGAACACTGAAGCTTTCTTT. Filled out from reference TRBV5-1 and TRBJ1-1, the complete variable domain reads KAGVTQTPRYLIKTRGQQVTLSCSPISGHRSVSWYQQTPGQGLQFLFEYFSETQRNKGNFPGRFSGRQFSNSRSEMNVSTLELGDSALYLCASSFDRGRLNTEAFFGQGTRLTVV.

The chain has TRBV5-1 and TRBJ2-3; possible D gene TRBD1, 5 bases. Germline V gene sequence: CDR1 SGHRS, CDR2 YFSETQ. V was trimmed by 4 bases and J by 0 bases, leaving 15 bases between them. The CDR3 is 16 amino acids. CDR3 bases: TGCGCCAGCAGCCAGGGCGGACAAGCTAGCACAGATACGCAGTATTTT. This sequence encodes CASSQGGQASTDTQYF.

The CDR3 is CASTNRGSDSYEQYF. In nucleotides, the CDR3 is TGTGCCAGCACCAATCGGGGGTCCGACTCCTACGAGCAGTACTTC. V usage is TRBV5-4 and J usage is TRBJ2-7; D is perhaps TRBD2 (6 bases). Trimming shortened V by 6 bases and J by 0 bases, and 16 bases separated the two germline ends. Germline V gene sequence: CDR1 SGHNT, CDR2 YYREEE (reference sequence). This CDR3 spans 15 amino acids.

The CDR3 loop is CASSQDAGRQETQYF. CDR3 DNA: TGTGCCAGCAGCCAAGATGCAGGTAGGCAAGAGACCCAGTACTTC. The chain joins TRBV4-2 to TRBJ2-5; no clear D. Germline CDR1 reads LGHNA; CDR2 reads YNFKEQ. Trimming took off 0 bases at V and 2 bases at J, with 10 bases between the two ends. This CDR3 is built from 15 residues.

This clone was seen just once. This chain uses TRBV6-5 with TRBJ2-7, with TRBD2 identical over 7 bases. The V gene end was trimmed by 6 bases and the J gene end by 9 bases; junction bases not matched to a gene: 14. Germline lookup yields CDR1 MNHEY and CDR2 SVGAGI. The CDR3 is 14 amino acids. The CDR3 loop reads CASSRGDAGGVQYF. The CDR3, as DNA: TGTGCCAGCAGCCGGGGGGACGCTGGCGGTGTGCAGTACTTC.

The gene calls are TRBV27 and TRBJ2-4; the D gene is possibly TRBD1 (6 bases). This CDR3 is 13 amino acids long. In germline, CDR1 is MNHEY, CDR2 SMNVEV (reference sequence). The V end was cut by 8 bases, the J end by 7 bases, with 15 bases between. DNA for the CDR3: TGTGCCAGCCTCAACAGGGAAGCGAACATTCAGTACTTC. Translated, it gives CASLNREANIQYF.

In its sample, this clone was seen a few times. J is TRBJ1-2 and V is TRBV20-1; D unresolved. The CDR3 has 11 residues. Trimming took off 5 bases at V and 2 bases at J, with 6 bases between the two ends. CDR1 is DFQATT and CDR2 is SNEGSKA in the germline V gene (reference sequence). The CDR3 DNA sequence: TGCAGTGCTCCTAGGAACTATGGCTACACCTTC. Its translation is CSAPRNYGYTF.

The rearrangement uses TRBV28 and TRBJ2-5; no clear D. CDR1 is MDHEN and CDR2 is SYDVKM in the germline V gene. The CDR3 is 14 residues long. Trimming left V 5 bases short and J 4 bases short, with 14 bases between. In DNA, the CDR3 is TGTGCCAGCAGTACTGCTATGGGCGTAGAGACCCAGTACTTC. It is translated as CASSTAMGVETQYF.

This rearrangement joins TRBV4-2 to TRBJ2-5; 7 bases agree with TRBD2. This CDR3 is built from 16 residues. The germline V gene encodes CDR1 LGHNA and CDR2 YNFKEQ. V trimming: 0 bases; J trimming: 2 bases; junction bases outside the gene matches: 6. This chain's CDR3 is CASSQDPGLEQETQYF. DNA of the CDR3: TGTGCCAGCAGCCAAGATCCTGGACTAGAACAAGAGACCCAGTACTTC.

V and J are TRBV30 and TRBJ2-3; TRBD1 matches at 11 bases. The V gene end was trimmed by 2 bases and the J gene end by 5 bases; junction bases not matched to a gene: 6. Germline values: CDR1 GTSNPN, CDR2 SVGIG (reference sequence). This CDR3 spans 15 amino acids. CDR3 protein: CAWSHGQGAIDTQYF. In DNA, the CDR3 is TGTGCCTGGAGTCACGGACAGGGGGCTATAGATACGCAGTATTTT.